This TCR beta chain was captured in a study of blood T cell repertoires in COVID-19. CDR1 is LNHDA, CDR2 SQIVND, per germline (reference sequence). V lost 10 bases and J 0 bases, leaving 15 bases between the germline ends. The CDR3 length is 14 residues. This clone was seen a single time. Clones were sequenced by immunoSEQ multiplex PCR, and TCRdb holds only the in-frame ones, with some missing. This sample carries roughly 200,000 clones, more than 80% of them seen once, and the ten largest clones take approximately 8.9%. This chain connects TRBV19 to TRBJ2-5; possibly TRBD1 for D (6 bases). Sequenced sample: peripheral blood. The receptor's source is an older woman with acute or convalescent COVID-19. CDR3 amino acids: CATGDGLNQETQYF. CDR3 DNA: TGTGCCACAGGGGACGGCCTAAACCAAGAGACCCAGTACTTC. The full variable domain, its missing parts supplied by reference TRBV19 and TRBJ2-5, is DGGITQSPKYLFRKEGQNVTLSCEQNLNHDAMYWYRQDPGQGLRLIYYSQIVNDFQKGDIAEGYSVSREKKESFPLTVTSAQKNPTAFYLCATGDGLNQETQYFGPGTRLLVL.